These 8 T cell receptor beta chains came from one sample sequenced in a study of T cells in Graves' hyperthyroidism and ophthalmopathy. Amplified regions were TCR beta CDR3 sequences from RNA transcripts. Carried out on the TCR CDR3, a first-round RT-PCR used the HTBI primer set. TCRdb called the multiplex PCR reads again in MiXCR, with one record for every CDR3 protein. The data show 660,000 or so distinct CDR3 sequences, less than 45% seen once. The sequenced material came from peripheral blood or thyroid tissue (not recorded which). The receptors were gathered from an adult man with Graves' disease, either hyperthyroidism or ophthalmopathy (not recorded which).

This clonotype was seen ten or more times. The chain combines TRBV7-2 with TRBJ1-6; 7 bases map to TRBD1. The CDR3 sequence is 15 residues long. The germline V gene encodes CDR1 SGHTA and CDR2 FQGNSA. After removal of 5 bases from V and 3 bases from J, the junction contained 4 bases not matched to a gene. CDR3 protein: CASSRGTDYNSPLHF. CDR3 sequence (DNA): TGTGCCAGCAGCCGCGGGACAGACTATAATTCACCCCTCCACTTT.

The sample holds a few counts of this clonotype. The chain uses TRBV7-2 and TRBJ1-1, with TRBD1 identical over 9 bases. CDR1 and CDR2 (germline): SGHTA, FQGNSA. CDR3 length equals 17 residues. The V gene end was trimmed by 4 bases and the J gene end by 0 bases; junction bases not matched to a gene: 9. DNA of the CDR3: TGTGCCAGCAGCTCCAAAAAAACAGGGGGCATGAACACTGAAGCTTTCTTT. This encodes CASSSKKTGGMNTEAFF.

The chain carries TRBV24-1 and TRBJ2-7; 7 bases line up with TRBD2. With V trimmed by 3 bases and J by 6 bases, 7 bases remained unmatched. Germline CDR1 KGHDR, CDR2 SFDVKD. This CDR3 contains 14 residues. CDR3: CATSDHGPGGEQYF. CDR3 DNA sequence: TGTGCCACCAGTGATCATGGACCGGGGGGCGAGCAGTACTTC.

This clonotype was recorded a few times. The chain links TRBV6-5 to TRBJ1-2, with D uncertain. This CDR3 is built from 13 residues. Germline V gene lookup returns CDR1 MNHEY and CDR2 SVGAGI. With 3 bases removed from V and 6 bases from J, the gap between germline ends came to 11 bases. The CDR3 loop is CASSYRKSDGYTF. The CDR3 DNA follows: TGTGCCAGCAGTTATCGCAAGTCGGATGGCTACACCTTC.

This clonotype appeared a few times. The chain couples TRBV19 to TRBJ1-1; D unclear. The CDR3 consists of 11 residues. Trimming shortened V by 7 bases and J by 11 bases, and 14 bases separated the two germline ends. Germline CDR1 reads LNHDA; CDR2 reads SQIVND (reference sequence). The CDR3 region is CASTRAGVAFF. The DNA for the CDR3 is TGTGCCAGTACGAGGGCCGGGGTGGCTTTCTTT.

This chain uses TRBV12-3 or TRBV12-4 with TRBJ2-5; TRBD1 is a possible D gene (5 bases). Trimming pared 3 bases from V and 4 bases from J, leaving 9 bases between. The CDR3 totals 13 residues. The CDR3 is CASSFRTPETQYF. The CDR3 nucleotides are TGTGCCAGCAGTTTCAGGACACCAGAGACCCAGTACTTC.

This clonotype appeared a single time. This chain links TRBV2 with TRBJ1-6; D is possibly TRBD1 (5 bases). Germline V gene lookup returns CDR1 SNHLY and CDR2 FYNNEI. The CDR3 consists of 17 residues. V lost 2 bases, J lost 0 bases, and 11 bases lay in between. The DNA for the CDR3 is TGTGCCAGCAGTGAATTCGGGGGGAGCTCCTATAATTCACCCCTCCACTTT. It specifies CASSEFGGSSYNSPLHF.

This clonotype was seen a few times. This chain uses TRBV5-4 with TRBJ2-7; 10 nucleotides match TRBD2. The CDR3 contains 13 residues. The germline V gene encodes CDR1 SGHNT and CDR2 YYREEE (reference sequence). V trimming: 5 bases; J trimming: 2 bases; junction bases outside the gene matches: 1. This CDR3 is CASRLAGPYEQYF. DNA of the CDR3: TGTGCCAGCAGACTAGCGGGGCCCTACGAGCAGTACTTC.